The sample holds a few counts of the clone carrying this T cell receptor (beta chain). The target antigen is unknown. This entry belongs to a study of regulatory T cells in long-lasting Graves disease. Study-wide results and limits: Persistent Graves' disease cases displayed lower TCR diversity than newly diagnosed ones.

Arm-PCR of CDR3 regions and iRepertoire HTBI primers were used to build TCR beta libraries. TCRdb re-called the multiplex PCR reads through MiXCR, storing one row per CDR3 protein. The sample includes 450,000 to 600,000 distinct CDR3 sequences, 15% to 20% seen only once; the top ten take 9.5% to 15%. Time point in this sample: newly diagnosed GD, antithyroid drugs for less than 3 months. Researchers made the TCR library from RNA that was extracted from PBMCs. Unmatched junction bases numbered 4, after V lost 5 bases and J lost 0 bases. The CDR3 consists of 14 residues. Germline loops: CDR1 SGDLS, CDR2 YYNGEE. The same sample was also studied in work on T cells in Graves' hyperthyroidism and ophthalmopathy. That report notes: The HTBI primer set served for first-round RT-PCR of the TCR CDR3.

This receptor was identified in a man aged 35-49 years with Graves disease. This chain connects TRBV9 to TRBJ1-1; 7 bases line up with TRBD1. This material consisted of peripheral blood mononuclear cells (PBMCs), taken at new diagnosis, from a patient treated with antithyroid drugs. In nucleotides, the CDR3 is TGTGCCAGCAGGGGACAGCAACTGAACACTGAAGCTTTCTTT. The encoded protein is CASRGQQLNTEAFF.